This TCR beta chain came from a study of cytomegalovirus exposure and HLA in healthy donors. It was with 60 Vbeta and 13 Jbeta primers that the PCR ran. The table came from immunoSEQ multiplex PCR; TCRdb's copy has only in-frame clones and leaves some out. Seen here are about 120,000 clones, around 81% observed once, and the top ten hold 2% to 2.5%. This clone turned up a few times. Deletions cut 4 bases from V and 3 bases from J, with 9 bases between. This CDR3 has 13 residues. Germline V CDR1 and CDR2: MNHNY, SVGAGI (reference sequence). The V and J genes are TRBV6-6 and TRBJ1-1; TRBD1 is a possible D gene (5 bases). This clonotype was obtained from a woman between 40 and 55 years old in good health and CMV-seronegative. The sample consisted of PBMCs. The CDR3 here is CASSFGGYTEAFF. The DNA of the CDR3 is TGTGCCAGCAGTTTCGGGGGATACACTGAAGCTTTCTTT.